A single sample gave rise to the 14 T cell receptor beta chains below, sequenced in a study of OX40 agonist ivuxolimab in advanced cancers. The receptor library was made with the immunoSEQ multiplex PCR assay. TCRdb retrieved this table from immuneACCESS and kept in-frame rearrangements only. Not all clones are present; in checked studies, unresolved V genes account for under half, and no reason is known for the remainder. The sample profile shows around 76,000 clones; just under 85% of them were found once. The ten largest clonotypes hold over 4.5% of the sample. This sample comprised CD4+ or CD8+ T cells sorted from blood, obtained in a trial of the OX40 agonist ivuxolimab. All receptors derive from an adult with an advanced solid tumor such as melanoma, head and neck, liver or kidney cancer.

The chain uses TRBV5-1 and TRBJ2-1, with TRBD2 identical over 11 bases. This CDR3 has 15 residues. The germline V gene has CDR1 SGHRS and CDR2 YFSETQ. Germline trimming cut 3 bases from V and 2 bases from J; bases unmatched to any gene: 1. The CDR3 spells CASSWTSGPYNEQFF. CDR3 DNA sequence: TGCGCCAGCAGCTGGACTAGCGGGCCCTACAATGAGCAGTTCTTC.

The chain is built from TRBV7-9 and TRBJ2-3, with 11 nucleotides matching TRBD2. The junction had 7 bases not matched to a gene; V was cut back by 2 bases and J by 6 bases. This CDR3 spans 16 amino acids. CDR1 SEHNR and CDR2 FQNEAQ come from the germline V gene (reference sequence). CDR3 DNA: TGTGCCAGCAGCTTATCGTCGACTAGCGGGACCGATACGCAGTATTTT. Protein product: CASSLSSTSGTDTQYF.

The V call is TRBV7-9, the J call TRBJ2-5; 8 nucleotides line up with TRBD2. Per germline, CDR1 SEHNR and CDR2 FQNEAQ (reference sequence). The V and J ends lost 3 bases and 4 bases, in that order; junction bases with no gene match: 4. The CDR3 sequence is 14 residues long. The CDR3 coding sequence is TGTGCCAGCAGCTTCCCCACTAGCGGAGAGACCCAGTACTTC. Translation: CASSFPTSGETQYF.

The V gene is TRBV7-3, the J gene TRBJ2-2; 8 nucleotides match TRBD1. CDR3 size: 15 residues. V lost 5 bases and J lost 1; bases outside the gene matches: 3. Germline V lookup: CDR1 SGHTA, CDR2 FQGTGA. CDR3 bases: TGTGCCAGCAGCCAAGGGACAGGGAACACCGGGGAGCTGTTTTTT. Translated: CASSQGTGNTGELFF.

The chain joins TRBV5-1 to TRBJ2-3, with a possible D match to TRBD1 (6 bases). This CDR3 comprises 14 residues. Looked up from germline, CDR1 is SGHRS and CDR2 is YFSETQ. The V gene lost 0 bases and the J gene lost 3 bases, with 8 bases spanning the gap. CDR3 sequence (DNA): TGCGCCAGCAGCTTGGACAGGGAAACAGATACGCAGTATTTT. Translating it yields CASSLDRETDTQYF.

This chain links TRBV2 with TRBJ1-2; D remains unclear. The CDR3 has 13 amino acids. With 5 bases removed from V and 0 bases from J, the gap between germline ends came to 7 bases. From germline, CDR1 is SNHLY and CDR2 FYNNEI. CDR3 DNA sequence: TGTGCCAGCAGTAGACCGCCTAACTATGGCTACACCTTC. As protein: CASSRPPNYGYTF.

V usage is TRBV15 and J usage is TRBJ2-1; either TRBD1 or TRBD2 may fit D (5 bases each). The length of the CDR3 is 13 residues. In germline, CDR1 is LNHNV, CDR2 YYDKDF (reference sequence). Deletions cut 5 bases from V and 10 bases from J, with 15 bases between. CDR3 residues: CATSDRIRDEQFF. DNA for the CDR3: TGTGCCACCAGCGACCGGATCCGGGACGAGCAGTTCTTC.

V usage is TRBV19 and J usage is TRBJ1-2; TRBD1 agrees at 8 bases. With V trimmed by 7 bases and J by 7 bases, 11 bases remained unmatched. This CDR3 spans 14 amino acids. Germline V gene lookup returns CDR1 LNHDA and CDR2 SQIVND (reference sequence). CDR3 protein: CASTRPGGAGGYTF. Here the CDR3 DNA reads TGTGCCAGTACCCGCCCAGGGGGCGCGGGTGGCTACACCTTC.

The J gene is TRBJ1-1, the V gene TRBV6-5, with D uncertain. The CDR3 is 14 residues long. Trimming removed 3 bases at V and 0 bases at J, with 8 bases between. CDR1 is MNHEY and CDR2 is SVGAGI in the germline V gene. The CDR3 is CASSYNGMNTEAFF. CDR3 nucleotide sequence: TGTGCCAGCAGTTATAATGGGATGAACACTGAAGCTTTCTTT.

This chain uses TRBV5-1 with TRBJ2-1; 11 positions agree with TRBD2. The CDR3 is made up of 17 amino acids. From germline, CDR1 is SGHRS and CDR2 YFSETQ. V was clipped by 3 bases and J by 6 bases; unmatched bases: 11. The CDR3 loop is CASSSQLSGGALNEQFF. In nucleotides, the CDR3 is TGCGCCAGCAGCTCCCAACTTAGCGGGGGGGCTCTCAATGAGCAGTTCTTC. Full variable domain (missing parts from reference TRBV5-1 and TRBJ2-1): KAGVTQTPRYLIKTRGQQVTLSCSPISGHRSVSWYQQTPGQGLQFLFEYFSETQRNKGNFPGRFSGRQFSNSRSEMNVSTLELGDSALYLCASSSQLSGGALNEQFFGPGTRLTVL.

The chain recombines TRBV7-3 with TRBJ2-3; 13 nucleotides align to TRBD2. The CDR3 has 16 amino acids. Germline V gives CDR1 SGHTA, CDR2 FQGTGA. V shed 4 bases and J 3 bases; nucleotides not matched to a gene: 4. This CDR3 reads CASSSGLAGVTDTQYF. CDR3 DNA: TGTGCCAGCAGCTCCGGACTAGCGGGAGTAACAGATACGCAGTATTTT.

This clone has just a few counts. CDR3 sequence reads: CASSELVQGKDNTEAFF. Here the CDR3 DNA reads TGTGCCAGCAGTGAATTGGTCCAGGGGAAGGATAACACTGAAGCTTTCTTT. This chain connects TRBV25-1 to TRBJ1-1, with D perhaps TRBD1 (6 bases). CDR1 and CDR2 (germline): MGHDK, SYGVNS. The V gene lost 1 base and the J gene lost 2 bases, with 17 bases spanning the gap. This CDR3 contains 17 residues.

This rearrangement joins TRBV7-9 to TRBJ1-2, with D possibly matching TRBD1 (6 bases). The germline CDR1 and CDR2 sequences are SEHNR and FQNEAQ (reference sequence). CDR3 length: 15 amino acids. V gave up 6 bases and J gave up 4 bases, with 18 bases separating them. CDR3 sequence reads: CASSGTGPPPYGYTF. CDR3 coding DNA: TGTGCCAGCAGTGGAACAGGGCCACCCCCCTATGGCTACACCTTC.

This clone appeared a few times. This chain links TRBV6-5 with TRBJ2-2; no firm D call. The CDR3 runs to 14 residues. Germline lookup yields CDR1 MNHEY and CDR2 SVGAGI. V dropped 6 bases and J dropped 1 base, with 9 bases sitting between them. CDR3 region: CASRPAGNTGELFF. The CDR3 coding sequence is TGTGCCAGCAGACCCGCCGGGAACACCGGGGAGCTGTTTTTT.